This TCR beta chain derives from a study of shared clonotypes between healthy human individuals (dated by TCRdb to the early 2020s). Regarding the research as a whole: A few men and two women, aged 18 to 49 years, made up the cohort. Per donor, three plates each were used for CD4 naive and CD4 memory, two for CD8 naive, and one for CD8 memory. Between about 0.85 and 9.5 billion PBMCs per donor were obtained by leukapheresis. Blood TCR repertoires of about five healthy adults were deeply sequenced to estimate repertoire size and the extent of clonotype sharing between individuals. To increase sequencing depth and limit assay-specific biases, different laboratories used diverse techniques to prepare libraries and sequence TCR repertoires.

The donors were healthy, HIV-negative adults with no recently reported acute infections or vaccinations. Every donor was a Caucasian adult living in Nashville, Tennessee, USA. CD4+ T cells were enriched through magnetic negative selection, after which naive cells were positively selected on CD45RA and the remaining negative fraction served as the memory subset. Blood was collected by leukapheresis, and PBMCs were isolated by Ficoll-Histopaque density gradient centrifugation and then cryopreserved in liquid nitrogen vapor phase. Purity and quantity of every magnetically sorted T cell population were checked by analytical flow cytometry. Genomic DNA was isolated from each sorted fraction and quantified by UV absorbance on a Nanodrop 2000c. Overall results and qualifications from the work: Sampling was restricted to blood, and TCR repertoires in tissues likely differ from the TCR repertoires found in blood. Based on pairwise subsampling, the degree of clonotype sharing among donors was expected to be affected by sequencing depth. Incomplete sequencing was indicated by rarefaction of sorted-subset datasets, despite the large sequencing depth. Compared with non-shared clonotypes, clonotypes shared by all four sorted-subset donors had higher generation probabilities. About 5% of naive CD4, 3.5% of naive CD8, roughly 2.4% of memory CD4, and about 0.4% of memory CD8 clonotypes were shared across a few donors. The small number of donors limited the genetic and exposure-history diversity represented. Naive subsets generally had larger estimated clonotype richness than memory subsets.

As to this clone: This receptor's antigen is unknown. One base away there is no much larger clone; base qualities are not given.

Using the deep immunoSEQ assay, multiplex PCR amplified TCR CDR3 regions from genomic DNA. For each cell subset, the extracted genomic DNA was distributed evenly across all wells of several immunoSEQ 96-well plates, and each plate served as one replicate. For sorted subsets, each replicate PCR was loaded with approximately 200 ng genomic DNA, equivalent to 30,000 or so T cell genomes. The purified libraries were quantified using a Qubit 3.0 fluorometer, sized with a Bioanalyzer 2100, and then quantified again using the KAPA Library Quantification kit. A separate single-read 150-cycle Illumina NextSeq 550 flow cell was used to sequence each immunoSEQ 96-well plate. The published analysis was carried out like this. Because the immunoSEQ output included only junctional sequences and no quality scores, the filtering could not be the same as the filtering used for full-length reads. To assign V/J genes and CDR3, sequences were annotated using PyIR, a Python wrapper for IgBLAST v1.9, with IMGT germline references. Any read was removed if the V/J assignment was weak (E-value above 1e-6), the CDR3 was missing, or the read contained stop codons, out-of-frame junctions, or ambiguous translated residues. A V3J clonotype was defined by an identical inferred V gene, J gene, and CDR3 amino acid sequence. To compute the percentage overlap between repertoires, the number of shared unique clonotypes was divided by the size of the smaller repertoire. Repertoire richness was assessed with RTK rarefaction, the Chao1 estimator, and Recon v2.1 estimates of unobserved clonotypes. Generation probabilities for all TCRbeta clonotypes obtained by the gDNA method from a handful of donors were computed using OLGA. TCRdb re-hosts the immuneACCESS table, in-frame sequences only. Its copies lack some clones; in the studies checked, an unresolved V gene accounts for under half of them, and the cause for the rest is not known. V and J calls and clone size are given by that table; D and trimming were obtained from the DNA. In all, the sample holds 550,000 to 700,000 clones, and around 73% of those were seen once. Around 1.8% of the sample lies in the top ten.

V is pared back by 3 bases and J by 7 bases, with 13 bases lying between the germline termini. From a lookup of the germline V gene (reference sequence), CDR1 and CDR2 are SEHNR and FQNEAQ. Its CDR3 holds 14 amino acids, cysteine through phenylalanine. Only the CDR3 portion is preserved as DNA: 42 bases, with reading frame beginning at the first base. This TCR was recovered from a woman in her thirties in good health. The source material was memory CD4+ T cells sorted from blood. What this sample's cell subset or site label stands for: CD45RA-negative fraction. Rearrangement joined TRBV7-9 to TRBJ1-5; TRBD1 is possibly the D segment (5 matching bases). The nucleotide sequence reads as follows: TGTGCCAGCAGCTTGTTGAACGAGGGGCAGCCCCAGCATTTT. Translated, it reads CASSLLNEGQPQHF. With all but the CDR3 taken from the reference TRBV7-9 and TRBJ1-5 genes, the full variable domain is: DTGVSQNPRHKITKRGQNVTFRCDPISEHNRLYWYRQTLGQGPEFLTYFQNEAQLEKSRLLSDRFSAERPKGSFSTLEIQRTEQGDSAMYLCASSLLNEGQPQHFGDGTRLSIL.